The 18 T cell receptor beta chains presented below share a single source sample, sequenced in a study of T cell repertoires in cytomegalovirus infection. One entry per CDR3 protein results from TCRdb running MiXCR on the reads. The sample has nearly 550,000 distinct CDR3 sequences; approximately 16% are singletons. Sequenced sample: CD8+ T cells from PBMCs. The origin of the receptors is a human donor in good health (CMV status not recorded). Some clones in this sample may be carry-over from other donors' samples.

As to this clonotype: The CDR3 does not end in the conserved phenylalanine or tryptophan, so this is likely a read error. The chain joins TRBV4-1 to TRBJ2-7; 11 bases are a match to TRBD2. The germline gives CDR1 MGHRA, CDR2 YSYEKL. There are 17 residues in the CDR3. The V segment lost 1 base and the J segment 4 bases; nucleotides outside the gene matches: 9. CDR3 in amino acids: CASSQGPSGLAAYEQYL. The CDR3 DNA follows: TGCGCCAGCAGCCAAGGACCCTCGGGACTAGCGGCTTACGAGCAGTACTTA.

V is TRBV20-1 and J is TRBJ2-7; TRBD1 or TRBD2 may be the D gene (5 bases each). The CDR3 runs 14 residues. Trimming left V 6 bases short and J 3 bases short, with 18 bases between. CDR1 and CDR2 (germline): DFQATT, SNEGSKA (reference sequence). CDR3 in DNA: TGCAGTGCAATTGGGACCAATGTTTGCTACGAGCAGTACTTC. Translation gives CSAIGTNVCYEQYF.

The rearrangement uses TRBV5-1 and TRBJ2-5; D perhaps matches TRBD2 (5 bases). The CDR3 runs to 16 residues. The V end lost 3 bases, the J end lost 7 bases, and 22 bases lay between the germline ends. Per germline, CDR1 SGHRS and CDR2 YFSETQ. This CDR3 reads CASSSIAPSLWGTQYF. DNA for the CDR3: TGCGCCAGCAGCTCAATAGCGCCATCCCTATGGGGGACCCAGTACTTC.

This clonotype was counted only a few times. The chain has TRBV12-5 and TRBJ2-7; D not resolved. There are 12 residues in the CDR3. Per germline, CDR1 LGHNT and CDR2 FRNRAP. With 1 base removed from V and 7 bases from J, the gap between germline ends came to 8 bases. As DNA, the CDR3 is TGTGCTAGTGGTTTGGCTACGTGGGAGCAGTACTTC. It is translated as CASGLATWEQYF. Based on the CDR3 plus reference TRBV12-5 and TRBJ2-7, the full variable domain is DARVTQTPRHKVTEMGQEVTMRCQPILGHNTVFWYRQTMMQGLELLAYFRNRAPLDDSGMPKDRFSAEMPDATLATLKIQPSEPRDSAVYFCASGLATWEQYFGPGTRLTVT.

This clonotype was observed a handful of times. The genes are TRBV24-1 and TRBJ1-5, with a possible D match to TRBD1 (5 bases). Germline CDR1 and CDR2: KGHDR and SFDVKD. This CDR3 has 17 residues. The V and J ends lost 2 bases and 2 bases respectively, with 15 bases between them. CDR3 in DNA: TGTGCCACCAGTGATTCCTTCGACAGTTTCGGCAATCAGCCCCAGCATTTT. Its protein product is CATSDSFDSFGNQPQHF.

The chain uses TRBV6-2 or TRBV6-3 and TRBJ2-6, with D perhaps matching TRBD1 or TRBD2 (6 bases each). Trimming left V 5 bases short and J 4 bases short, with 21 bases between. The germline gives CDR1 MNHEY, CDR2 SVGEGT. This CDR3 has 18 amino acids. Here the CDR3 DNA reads TGTGCCAGCAGTCCGCTAGACCCGCCGGGGGCAGGGGCCAACGTCCTGACTTTC. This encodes CASSPLDPPGAGANVLTF.

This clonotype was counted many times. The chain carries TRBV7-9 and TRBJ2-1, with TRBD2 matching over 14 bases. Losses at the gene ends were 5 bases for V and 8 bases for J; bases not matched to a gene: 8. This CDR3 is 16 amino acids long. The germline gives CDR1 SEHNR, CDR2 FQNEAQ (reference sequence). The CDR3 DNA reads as TGTGCCAGCAGCATAAGACTAGCGGGAGGGCAGGATGAGCAGTTCTTC. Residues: CASSIRLAGGQDEQFF.

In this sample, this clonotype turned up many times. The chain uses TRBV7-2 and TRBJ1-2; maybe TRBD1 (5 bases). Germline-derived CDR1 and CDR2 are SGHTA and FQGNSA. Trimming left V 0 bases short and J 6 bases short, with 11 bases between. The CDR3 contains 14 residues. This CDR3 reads CASSLAGGEDGYTF. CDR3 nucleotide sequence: TGTGCCAGCAGCTTAGCCGGGGGGGAGGATGGCTACACCTTC.

The CDR3 loop is CSANGAGDNSYNEQFF. The CDR3 region has the DNA TGCAGTGCTAACGGGGCGGGAGATAATTCCTACAATGAGCAGTTCTTC. The chain is built from TRBV20-1 and TRBJ2-1, with 7 bases lining up with TRBD2. Trimming cost V 4 bases and J 1 base; bases outside gene matches: 10. This CDR3 region has 16 residues. From germline, CDR1 is DFQATT and CDR2 SNEGSKA (reference sequence).

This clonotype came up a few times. CDR3 sequence (DNA): TGTGCCAGCAGCTTGGTTTGGGGCTCCTACAATGAGCAGTTCTTC. This encodes CASSLVWGSYNEQFF. J is TRBJ2-1 and V is TRBV5-6, with unresolved D. The length of the CDR3 is 15 residues. The V end was cut by 0 bases, the J end by 0 bases, with 7 bases between. Germline V gene lookup returns CDR1 SGHDT and CDR2 YYEEEE.

Here the CDR3 DNA reads TGTGCCAGCACCCCTCTCCGGGACAGGGGGCCCCCAAGGGAGACCCAGTACTTC. It is translated as CASTPLRDRGPPRETQYF. The chain employs TRBV3-1 and TRBJ2-5; 12 nucleotides line up with TRBD1. This CDR3 contains 18 residues. The J segment lost 5 bases and the V segment lost 7 bases, leaving 17 bases of the junction unmatched. Germline CDR1 reads LGHDT; CDR2 reads YNNKEL (reference sequence).

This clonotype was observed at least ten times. The CDR3 here is CASSTRDDTEAFF. The CDR3 nucleotides read TGTGCCAGCAGCACCAGGGACGACACTGAAGCTTTCTTT. This chain connects TRBV7-9 to TRBJ1-1; possibly TRBD1 for D (5 bases). CDR1 and CDR2 (germline): SEHNR, FQNEAQ (reference sequence). Trimming took 5 bases from V and 3 from J, leaving 10 bases between them. CDR3 length equals 13 residues.

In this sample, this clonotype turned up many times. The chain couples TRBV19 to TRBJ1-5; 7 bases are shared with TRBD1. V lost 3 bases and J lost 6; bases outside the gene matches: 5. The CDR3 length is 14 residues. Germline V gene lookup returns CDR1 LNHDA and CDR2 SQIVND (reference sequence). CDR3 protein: CASSISSGGQPQHF. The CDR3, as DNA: TGTGCCAGTAGTATCAGTTCAGGGGGTCAGCCCCAGCATTTT.

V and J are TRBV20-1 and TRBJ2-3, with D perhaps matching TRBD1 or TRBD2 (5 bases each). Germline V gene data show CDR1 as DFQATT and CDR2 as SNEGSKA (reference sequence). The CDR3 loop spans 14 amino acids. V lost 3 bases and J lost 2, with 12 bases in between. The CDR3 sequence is CSARGVPFTDTQYF. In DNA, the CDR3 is TGCAGTGCTAGGGGGGTCCCGTTCACAGATACGCAGTATTTT.

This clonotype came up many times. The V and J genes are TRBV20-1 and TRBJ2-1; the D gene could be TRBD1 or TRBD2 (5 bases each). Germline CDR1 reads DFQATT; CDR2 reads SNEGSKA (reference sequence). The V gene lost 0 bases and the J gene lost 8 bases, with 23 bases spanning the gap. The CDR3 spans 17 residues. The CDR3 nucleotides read TGCAGTGCTAGAGATTTATCCGGGACGGAGAAAGTCCATGAGCAGTTCTTC. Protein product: CSARDLSGTEKVHEQFF.

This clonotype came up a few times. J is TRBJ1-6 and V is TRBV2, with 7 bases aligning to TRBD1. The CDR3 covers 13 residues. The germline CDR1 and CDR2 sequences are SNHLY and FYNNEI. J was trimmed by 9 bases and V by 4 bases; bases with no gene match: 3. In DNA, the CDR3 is TGTGCCAGCAGTGGAGGGGGCGGTTCACCCCTCCACTTT. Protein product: CASSGGGGSPLHF.

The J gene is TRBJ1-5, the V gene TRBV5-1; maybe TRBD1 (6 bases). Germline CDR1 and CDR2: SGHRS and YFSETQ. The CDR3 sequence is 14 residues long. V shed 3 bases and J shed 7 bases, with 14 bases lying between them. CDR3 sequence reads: CASSSSGGLQPQHF. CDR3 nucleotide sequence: TGCGCCAGCAGCTCTAGTGGGGGGCTGCAGCCCCAGCATTTT.

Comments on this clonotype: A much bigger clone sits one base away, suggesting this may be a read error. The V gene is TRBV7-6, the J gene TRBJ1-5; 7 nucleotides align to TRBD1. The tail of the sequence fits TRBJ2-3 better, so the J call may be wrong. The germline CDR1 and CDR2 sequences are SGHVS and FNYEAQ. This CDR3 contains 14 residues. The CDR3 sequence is CASSYRQGNQPQYF. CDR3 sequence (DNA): TGTGCCAGCAGCTACCGACAGGGCAATCAGCCCCAGTATTTT.